This T cell receptor (beta chain) stems from a study of T cells in Graves' hyperthyroidism and ophthalmopathy. TCR beta CDR3 regions were amplified from RNA. First-round RT-PCR with HTBI primers amplified the TCR CDR3 region. TCRdb redid the calling of the multiplex PCR reads with MiXCR, one entry per CDR3 protein. The repertoire holds about 300,000 distinct CDR3 sequences, with about an eighth as singletons. This CDR3 is 17 amino acids long. Germline CDR1 is LGHNA and CDR2 is YSLEER. J gave up 6 bases and V 4 bases, and 16 bases lay outside the gene matches. Material: blood. The rearrangement links TRBV4-3 to TRBJ1-2, with 8 bases fitting TRBD1. This TCR came from a woman aged 25 to 45 with Graves' hyperthyroidism that later progressed to Graves' ophthalmopathy. For the CDR3, the DNA is TGCGCCAGCAGCCTAGGACGGTCAGGGGGCAATTTCGATGGCTACACCTTC. The encoded protein is CASSLGRSGGNFDGYTF.